This T cell receptor beta chain appears in the sequencing data of a study of shared clonotypes between healthy human individuals. Overall study results and limits: Across a handful of donors, naive CD4 shared roughly 5%, naive CD8 over 3%, memory CD4 2% to 2.5%, memory CD8 over 0.3%.

V dropped 1 base and J dropped 1; count of bases not matched to a gene: 7. The CDR3 is 18 amino acids. CDR1 is MGHRA, CDR2 YSYEKL, per germline. Concerning this clone: Its target is not known.

Clones were sequenced by immunoSEQ multiplex PCR, and TCRdb holds only the in-frame ones, with some missing. The sample yields more than 500,000 clones, approximately 95% seen once. The chain links TRBV4-1 to TRBJ2-1, with 10 nucleotides matching TRBD2. The sequenced material came from naive CD4+ T cells sorted from blood. Subset: CD45RA+ positively selected. The sequence was collected from a woman aged 30 to 39 in good health. CDR3: CASSQGSSGSESYNEQFF. CDR3 coding DNA: TGCGCCAGCAGCCAAGGATCTAGCGGGAGCGAGTCCTACAATGAGCAGTTCTTC.